One and the same sample provided the 26 T cell receptor beta chains below, sequenced in a study of blood T cells in healthy people across ages. Together with a sample-barcoded 5' primer, a J-beta primer mix was included in a second PCR lasting about 7 to 11 cycles. MiXCR, applied by TCRdb to the 5' RACE reads, yields one record per CDR3 protein. The profile covers approximately 730,000 distinct CDR3 sequences, with roughly 50% appearing a single time and about 42% taken by the ten largest. Sequenced material: blood. The receptor source for this set is a man at least 80 years old in good health.

This chain joins TRBV2 and TRBJ2-4; 8 bases fit TRBD1. The last part of the DNA fits TRBJ2-7 better; the J call may be wrong. This CDR3 comprises 14 residues. Germline V gene lookup returns CDR1 SNHLY and CDR2 FYNNEI. The CDR3 region has the DNA TGTGCCAGCAGTGAAGAACAGGGGGTCTACGAGCAGTACTTC. Translating gives CASSEEQGVYEQYF.

The chain links TRBV5-1 to TRBJ2-5, with D perhaps matching TRBD1 (5 bases). There are 16 residues in the CDR3. The V gene's germline CDR1 is SGHRS and CDR2 YFSETQ. V lost 5 bases, J lost 2 bases, and 19 bases lay in between. In nucleotides, the CDR3 is TGCGCCAGCAGGAAGACCTCTAGGGGAAATCAAGAGACCCAGTACTTC. The encoded protein is CASRKTSRGNQETQYF.

The gene calls are TRBV20-1 and TRBJ1-5; 8 positions match TRBD1. Looked up from germline, CDR1 is DFQATT and CDR2 is SNEGSKA (reference sequence). Trimming at V came to 6 bases and at J to 6 bases, leaving 10 bases not matched to a gene. The CDR3 consists of 14 residues. CDR3 nucleotide sequence: TGCAGTGCGCGTGAGACAGGGGCGTTTCAGCCCCAGCATTTT. Its protein product is CSARETGAFQPQHF.

The chain is built from TRBV21-1 and TRBJ2-5; TRBD2 is taken as the D call from the table, unchecked against the DNA. TRBV21-1 represents a pseudogene. The CDR3 has 17 residues. Here the CDR3 reads CASSQPGTSGLQETQYF. DNA for the CDR3: TGTGCCAGCAGCCAACCGGGGACTAGCGGCTTACAAGAGACCCAGTACTTC.

V usage is TRBV7-2 and J usage is TRBJ2-7; TRBD2 agrees at 14 bases. Trimming took 2 bases from V and 1 from J; bases not matched to a gene: 7. Germline loops: CDR1 SGHTA, CDR2 FQGNSA. The CDR3 spans 18 residues. The CDR3 coding sequence is TGTGCCAGCAGCTTAAGGGGACTAGCGGGAGTAGGATCCTACGAGCAGTACTTC. Translating gives CASSLRGLAGVGSYEQYF.

CDR3 nucleotide sequence: TGTGCCAGCAGGGCCCGGGCCAACTCGAACACCGGGGAGCTGTTTTTT. This codes for CASRARANSNTGELFF. The chain employs TRBV2 and TRBJ2-2; D remains ambiguous. Between the trimmed V and J ends, which lost 6 bases and 0 bases, there was a span of 14 bases. Germline loops: CDR1 SNHLY, CDR2 FYNNEI. The CDR3 loop spans 16 amino acids.

The chain combines TRBV2 with TRBJ2-1, with D uncertain. This CDR3 has 15 residues. Looked up from germline, CDR1 is SNHLY and CDR2 is FYNNEI. Trimming took 7 bases from V and 7 from J, leaving 20 bases between them. CDR3 loop: CASTGIGRPRNEQFF. The CDR3 coding sequence is TGTGCCAGCACCGGTATCGGGCGGCCAAGAAATGAGCAGTTCTTC.

This clonotype was seen only a few times. The gene calls are TRBV5-1 and TRBJ2-3; D not certain. V was pared by 0 bases and J by 3 bases, with 11 bases between. The CDR3 is 15 residues long. CDR1 is SGHRS, CDR2 YFSETQ, per germline. CDR3 protein: CASSLATLGTDTQYF. The CDR3 DNA reads TGCGCCAGCAGCTTGGCCACCCTAGGGACAGATACGCAGTATTTT.

This clonotype has just a few counts. V is TRBV27 and J is TRBJ2-7, with TRBD1 matching 8 bases. The V gene end was trimmed by 6 bases and the J gene end by 1 base; junction bases not matched to a gene: 8. The length of the CDR3 is 15 residues. Germline-derived CDR1 and CDR2 are MNHEY and SMNVEV (reference sequence). DNA for the CDR3: TGTGCCAGCAGGAGAGGACAGGGAAAATCCTACGAGCAGTACTTC. Its protein is CASRRGQGKSYEQYF.

This sequence joins TRBV2 and TRBJ2-1; 10 bases fit TRBD1. Germline V gives CDR1 SNHLY, CDR2 FYNNEI. Unmatched junction bases numbered 9, after V lost 4 bases and J lost 6 bases. This CDR3 is built from 16 residues. For the CDR3, the DNA is TGTGCCAGCAGTGGGATGGGGACAGGGGTAGGCAATGAGCAGTTCTTC. This codes for CASSGMGTGVGNEQFF. Using reference TRBV2 and TRBJ2-1 for the parts outside the CDR3, the full variable domain is EPEVTQTPSHQVTQMGQEVILRCVPISNHLYFYWYRQILGQKVEFLVSFYNNEISEKSEIFDDQFSVERPDGSNFTLKIRSTKLEDSAMYFCASSGMGTGVGNEQFFGPGTRLTVL.

This chain uses TRBV7-2 with TRBJ2-5, with D hard to call. Germline CDR1 and CDR2: SGHTA and FQGNSA. This CDR3 has 14 amino acids. V was cut by 2 bases and J by 1 base, with 8 bases left in between. The CDR3 loop reads CASSLNARQETQYF. The CDR3 DNA follows: TGTGCCAGCAGCTTAAATGCTCGCCAAGAGACCCAGTACTTC.

The table lists this clonotype with a few counts. The V gene is TRBV20-1, the J gene TRBJ2-3, with 9 bases fitting TRBD2. This CDR3 spans 15 amino acids. The V gene's germline CDR1 is DFQATT and CDR2 SNEGSKA (reference sequence). With V trimmed by 0 bases and J by 5 bases, 6 bases remained unmatched. In nucleotides, the CDR3 is TGCAGTGCTAGAGATTCCAGCGGGAGGTTAGATACGCAGTATTTT. Translation: CSARDSSGRLDTQYF.

This chain links TRBV9 with TRBJ1-4; TRBD1 agrees at 7 bases. The trim removed 4 bases at V and 2 bases at J, leaving 5 bases unmatched. The CDR3 consists of 15 residues. In germline, CDR1 is SGDLS, CDR2 YYNGEE. The DNA for the CDR3 is TGTGCCAGCAGCACGACAGGGAATACTAATGAAAAACTGTTTTTT. Translated, it gives CASSTTGNTNEKLFF.

The chain is built from TRBV20-1 and TRBJ2-5; D perhaps matches TRBD2 (7 bases). Germline CDR1 reads DFQATT; CDR2 reads SNEGSKA (reference sequence). Trimming removed 3 bases from V and 4 bases from J, with 12 bases in between. CDR3 length equals 13 residues. DNA for the CDR3: TGCAGTGCTAGGGGGGGGCTAGGAGAGACCCAGTACTTC. As protein: CSARGGLGETQYF.

This sequence joins TRBV2 and TRBJ2-3, with 9 bases fitting TRBD2. The CDR3 loop spans 17 amino acids. J gave up 6 bases and V 6 bases, and 16 bases lay outside the gene matches. Germline V CDR1 and CDR2: SNHLY, FYNNEI. The CDR3 is CASSRSQGMSGRDTQYF. The DNA of the CDR3 is TGTGCCAGCAGCCGGTCCCAGGGAATGAGCGGGAGGGATACGCAGTATTTT.

The genes are TRBV28 and TRBJ1-2; 7 positions match TRBD1. V was clipped by 6 bases and J by 2 bases; unmatched bases: 6. The CDR3 spans 14 residues. Germline V gene sequence: CDR1 MDHEN, CDR2 SYDVKM. The CDR3 loop is CASRLTGSNYGYTF. As DNA, the CDR3 is TGTGCCAGCAGGCTGACAGGGTCCAACTATGGCTACACCTTC.

This clonotype was found once. V gene TRBV20-1 combines with J gene TRBJ2-4; the match to TRBD2 covers 8 bases. The end of the DNA is better explained by TRBJ2-7, so the J call may be wrong. There are 13 residues in the CDR3. Germline V gene sequence: CDR1 DFQATT, CDR2 SNEGSKA (reference sequence). The CDR3 DNA is TGCAGTGCCGAGAGGGGACTAGACTACGAGCAGTACTTC. Its translation: CSAERGLDYEQYF.

This clonotype was observed a handful of times. The chain employs TRBV20-1 and TRBJ1-2; D might be TRBD1 (6 bases). The CDR3 loop spans 12 amino acids. Per germline, CDR1 DFQATT and CDR2 SNEGSKA (reference sequence). Trimming stripped 2 bases from V and 5 bases from J, with 9 bases between. The CDR3 protein is CSARWQGYGYTF. The CDR3 DNA reads TGCAGTGCTAGATGGCAGGGGTATGGCTACACCTTC.

This clonotype has only a few counts. The gene calls are TRBV12-3 or TRBV12-4 and TRBJ2-7; 8 bases map to TRBD1. The CDR3 runs to 15 residues. J was trimmed by 4 bases and V by 2 bases; bases with no gene match: 7. CDR3 loop: CASSLMQGAGYEQYF. The CDR3 nucleotides are TGTGCCAGCAGTTTAATGCAGGGGGCTGGTTACGAGCAGTACTTC.

The CDR3 region is CASHRTSGSSYEQYF. The CDR3 DNA reads as TGTGCCAGCCATCGGACTAGCGGGAGCTCCTACGAGCAGTACTTC. This rearrangement joins TRBV21-1 to TRBJ2-7; no DNA check was done on the table's D call, TRBD2. TRBV21-1 is assigned pseudogene status. The CDR3 consists of 15 residues.

This clonotype was recorded a few times. The chain couples TRBV24-1 to TRBJ1-2, with D hard to call. The germline V gene has CDR1 KGHDR and CDR2 SFDVKD. Trimming shortened V by 2 bases and J by 7 bases, and 25 bases separated the two germline ends. The CDR3 covers 18 residues. CDR3 sequence: CATSDSGGQVLGLTGYTF. The CDR3, as DNA: TGTGCCACCAGTGATTCTGGCGGTCAGGTCCTCGGTCTAACTGGCTACACCTTC.

The chain joins TRBV6-1 to TRBJ2-7; D unclear. CDR3 length equals 12 residues. Trimming took 6 bases from V and 2 from J, leaving 8 bases between them. Germline values: CDR1 MNHNS, CDR2 SASEGT. The CDR3: CASRRSAYEQYF. The CDR3 DNA is TGTGCCAGCAGGCGGTCTGCCTACGAGCAGTACTTC.

This clonotype appeared a few times. CDR3 in DNA: TGTGCCAGCAGCCATGGACAGGGCTACACCTTC. This encodes CASSHGQGYTF. The chain combines TRBV3-1 with TRBJ1-2; TRBD1 might be the D (6 bases). The CDR3 consists of 11 residues. Germline assignment: CDR1 LGHDT and CDR2 YNNKEL (reference sequence). Trimming took off 3 bases at V and 8 bases at J, with 7 bases between the two ends. Drawing the rest from reference TRBV3-1 and TRBJ1-2, the complete variable domain is DTAVSQTPKYLVTQMGNDKSIKCEQNLGHDTMYWYKQDSKKFLKIMFSYNNKELIINETVPNRFSPKSPDKAHLNLHINSLELGDSAVYFCASSHGQGYTFGSGTRLTVV.

This clonotype was seen a few times. The chain recombines TRBV29-1 with TRBJ2-3; 8 bases are a match to TRBD1. The V gene end was trimmed by 4 bases and the J gene end by 14 bases; junction bases not matched to a gene: 17. The CDR3 length is 14 residues. Germline V lookup: CDR1 SQVTM, CDR2 ANQGSEA. The CDR3 nucleotides are TGCAGCGTTGCAGGGGGCGAGGGGCACAGAGACGCGTATTTT. It codes for CSVAGGEGHRDAYF.

This clonotype was seen a few times. The chain has TRBV3-1 and TRBJ1-4; D unresolved. The CDR3 extends over 13 amino acids. Germline assignment: CDR1 LGHDT and CDR2 YNNKEL (reference sequence). V was cut by 1 base and J by 7 bases, with 7 bases left in between. The CDR3 coding sequence is TGTGCCAGCAGCCAAGGAGTCCGTGAAAAACTGTTTTTT. This translates into CASSQGVREKLFF.

J is TRBJ1-5 and V is TRBV15; 8 bases agree with TRBD1. V lost 0 bases to trimming and J lost 7 bases; unmatched junction nucleotides: 5. Germline V gene data show CDR1 as LNHNV and CDR2 as YYDKDF (reference sequence). This CDR3 region has 15 residues. The CDR3 sequence is CATSREVQGDQPQHF. CDR3 DNA sequence: TGTGCCACCAGCAGAGAAGTACAGGGGGACCAGCCCCAGCATTTT.